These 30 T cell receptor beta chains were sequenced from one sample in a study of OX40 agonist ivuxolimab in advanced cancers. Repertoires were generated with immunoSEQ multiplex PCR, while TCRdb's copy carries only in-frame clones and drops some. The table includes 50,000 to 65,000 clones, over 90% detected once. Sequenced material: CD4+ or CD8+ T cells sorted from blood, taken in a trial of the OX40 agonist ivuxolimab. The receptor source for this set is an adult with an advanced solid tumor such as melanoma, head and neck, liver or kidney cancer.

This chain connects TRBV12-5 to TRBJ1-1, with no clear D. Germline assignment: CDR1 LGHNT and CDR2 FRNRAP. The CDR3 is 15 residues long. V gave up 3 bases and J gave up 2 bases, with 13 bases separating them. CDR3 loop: CASGFITTENTEAFF. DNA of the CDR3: TGTGCTAGTGGTTTCATTACGACCGAAAACACTGAAGCTTTCTTT.

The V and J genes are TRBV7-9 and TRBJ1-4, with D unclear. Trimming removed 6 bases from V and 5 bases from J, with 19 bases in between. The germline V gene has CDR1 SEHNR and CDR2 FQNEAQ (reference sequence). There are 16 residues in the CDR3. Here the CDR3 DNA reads TGTGCCAGCAGATCCAATGAGTTGGGGAGGAATGAAAAACTGTTTTTT. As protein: CASRSNELGRNEKLFF.

The CDR3 bases are TGTGCCAGCAGCCACGACAGGGTAAACTATGGCTACACCTTC. Protein product: CASSHDRVNYGYTF. The J gene is TRBJ1-2, the V gene TRBV14; 7 bases agree with TRBD1. The germline V gene encodes CDR1 SGHDN and CDR2 FVKESK. V lost 3 bases and J lost 2; bases outside the gene matches: 3. The CDR3 length is 14 residues. Full variable domain (remainder filled in from reference TRBV14 and TRBJ1-2): EAGVTQFPSHSVIEKGQTVTLRCDPISGHDNLYWYRRVMGKEIKFLLHFVKESKQDESGMPNNRFLAERTGGTYSTLKVQPAELEDSGVYFCASSHDRVNYGYTFGSGTRLTVV.

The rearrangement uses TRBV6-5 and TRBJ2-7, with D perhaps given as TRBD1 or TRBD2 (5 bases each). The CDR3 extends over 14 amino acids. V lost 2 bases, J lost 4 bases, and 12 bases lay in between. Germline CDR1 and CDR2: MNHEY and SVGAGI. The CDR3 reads CASSYGVGEYEQYF. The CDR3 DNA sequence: TGTGCCAGCAGTTACGGGGTGGGGGAGTACGAGCAGTACTTC.

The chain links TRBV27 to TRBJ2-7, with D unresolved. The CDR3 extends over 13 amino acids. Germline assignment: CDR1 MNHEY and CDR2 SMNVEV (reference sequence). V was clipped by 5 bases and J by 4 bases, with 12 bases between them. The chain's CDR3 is CASSPRQPYEQYF. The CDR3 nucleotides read TGTGCCAGCAGTCCCCGTCAGCCATACGAGCAGTACTTC.

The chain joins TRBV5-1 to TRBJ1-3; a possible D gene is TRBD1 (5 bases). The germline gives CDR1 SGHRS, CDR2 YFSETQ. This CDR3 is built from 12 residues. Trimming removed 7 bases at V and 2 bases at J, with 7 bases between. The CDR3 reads CASQGTGNTIYF. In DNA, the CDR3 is TGCGCCAGCCAGGGTACTGGAAACACCATATATTTT.

In DNA form, the CDR3 reads TGTGCCAGTAGTATAGGCTCGCTGAGGCAAGAGACCCAGTACTTC. Translated, it gives CASSIGSLRQETQYF. This chain joins TRBV19 and TRBJ2-5; D is unresolved. Germline assignment: CDR1 LNHDA and CDR2 SQIVND (reference sequence). Trimming shortened V by 1 base and J by 2 bases, and 11 bases separated the two germline ends. The CDR3 extends over 15 amino acids. The full variable domain, rest sourced from reference TRBV19 and TRBJ2-5, is DGGITQSPKYLFRKEGQNVTLSCEQNLNHDAMYWYRQDPGQGLRLIYYSQIVNDFQKGDIAEGYSVSREKKESFPLTVTSAQKNPTAFYLCASSIGSLRQETQYFGPGTRLLVL.

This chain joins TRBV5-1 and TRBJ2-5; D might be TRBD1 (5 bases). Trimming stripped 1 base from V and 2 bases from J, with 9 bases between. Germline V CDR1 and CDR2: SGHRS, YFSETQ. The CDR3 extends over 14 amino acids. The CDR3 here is CASSLRQGQETQYF. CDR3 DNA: TGCGCCAGCAGCTTGAGGCAGGGACAAGAGACCCAGTACTTC.

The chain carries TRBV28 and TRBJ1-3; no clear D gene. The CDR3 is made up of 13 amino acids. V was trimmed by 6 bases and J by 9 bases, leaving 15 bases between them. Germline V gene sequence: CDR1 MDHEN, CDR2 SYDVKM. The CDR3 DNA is TGTGCCAGCAGCCCGGGCCTGGAGAGCACCATATATTTT. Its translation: CASSPGLESTIYF.

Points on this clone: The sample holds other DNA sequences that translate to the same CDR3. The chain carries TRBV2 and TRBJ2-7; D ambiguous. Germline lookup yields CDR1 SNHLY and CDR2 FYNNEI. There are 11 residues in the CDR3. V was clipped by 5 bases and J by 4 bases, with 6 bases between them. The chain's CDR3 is CASSTGYEQYF. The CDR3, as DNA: TGTGCCAGCAGTACCGGTTACGAGCAGTACTTC.

The DNA for the CDR3 is TGTGCCAGCAGAGGAGGGAGCTCTGGAAACACCATATATTTT. Amino acids: CASRGGSSGNTIYF. V and J are TRBV7-9 and TRBJ1-3; no definite D call. This CDR3 spans 14 amino acids. Germline CDR1 reads SEHNR; CDR2 reads FQNEAQ (reference sequence). Trimming took off 6 bases at V and 0 bases at J, with 9 bases between the two ends.

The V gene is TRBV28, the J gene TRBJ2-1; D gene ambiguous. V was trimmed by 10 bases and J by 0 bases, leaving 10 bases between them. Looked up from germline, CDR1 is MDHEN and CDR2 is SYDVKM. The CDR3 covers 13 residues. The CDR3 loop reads CATVPGSYNEQFF. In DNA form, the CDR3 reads TGTGCCACCGTCCCGGGCTCCTACAATGAGCAGTTCTTC.

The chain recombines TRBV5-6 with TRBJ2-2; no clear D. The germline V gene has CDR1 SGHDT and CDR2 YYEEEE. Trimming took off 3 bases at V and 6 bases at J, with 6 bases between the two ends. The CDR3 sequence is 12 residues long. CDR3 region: CASSSGSGELFF. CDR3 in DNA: TGTGCCAGCAGCTCTGGTTCCGGGGAGCTGTTTTTT.

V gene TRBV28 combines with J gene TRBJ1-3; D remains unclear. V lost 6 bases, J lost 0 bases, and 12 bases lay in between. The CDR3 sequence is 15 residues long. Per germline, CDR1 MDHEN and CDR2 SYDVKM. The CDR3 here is CASSLQLHSGNTIYF. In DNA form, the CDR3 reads TGTGCCAGCAGCCTACAACTCCACTCTGGAAACACCATATATTTT.

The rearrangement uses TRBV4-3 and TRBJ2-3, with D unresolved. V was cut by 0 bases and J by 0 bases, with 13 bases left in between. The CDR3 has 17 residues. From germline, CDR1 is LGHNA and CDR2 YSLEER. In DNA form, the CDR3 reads TGCGCCAGCAGCCAAGATGGCAACGGAGTTAGCACAGATACGCAGTATTTT. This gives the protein CASSQDGNGVSTDTQYF.

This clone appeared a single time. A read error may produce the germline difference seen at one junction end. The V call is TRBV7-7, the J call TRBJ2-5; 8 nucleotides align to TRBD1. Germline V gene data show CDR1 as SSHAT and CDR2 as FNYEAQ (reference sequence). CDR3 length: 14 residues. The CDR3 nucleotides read TGTGCTAGCAGCCAGGACAGGGTCGAAGAGACCCAGTACTTC. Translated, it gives CASSQDRVEETQYF.

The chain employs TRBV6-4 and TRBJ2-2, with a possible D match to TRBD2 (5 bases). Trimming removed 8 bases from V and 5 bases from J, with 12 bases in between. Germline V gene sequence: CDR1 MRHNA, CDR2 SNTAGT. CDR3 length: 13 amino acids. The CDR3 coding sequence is TGTGCCAGCTCCCCGGGAAGGACCGGGGAGCTGTTTTTT. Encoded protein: CASSPGRTGELFF.

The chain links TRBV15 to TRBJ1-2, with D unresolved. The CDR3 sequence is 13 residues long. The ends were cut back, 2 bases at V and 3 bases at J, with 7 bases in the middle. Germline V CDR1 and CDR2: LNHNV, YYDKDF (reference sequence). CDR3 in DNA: TGTGCCACCAGCAGAAGCCAAGACTATGGCTACACCTTC. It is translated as CATSRSQDYGYTF.

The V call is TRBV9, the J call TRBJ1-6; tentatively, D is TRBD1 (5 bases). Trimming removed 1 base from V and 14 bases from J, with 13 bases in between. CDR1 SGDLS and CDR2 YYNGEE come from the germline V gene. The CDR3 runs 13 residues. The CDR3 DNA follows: TGTGCCAGCAGCGTACAGGGTGATGGGGCCCTCCACTTT. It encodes CASSVQGDGALHF.

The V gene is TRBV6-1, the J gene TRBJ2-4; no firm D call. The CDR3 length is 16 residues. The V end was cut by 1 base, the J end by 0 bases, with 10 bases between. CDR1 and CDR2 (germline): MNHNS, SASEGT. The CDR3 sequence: CASSEEHPLAKNIQYF. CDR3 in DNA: TGTGCCAGCAGTGAAGAACATCCTCTAGCCAAAAACATTCAGTACTTC.

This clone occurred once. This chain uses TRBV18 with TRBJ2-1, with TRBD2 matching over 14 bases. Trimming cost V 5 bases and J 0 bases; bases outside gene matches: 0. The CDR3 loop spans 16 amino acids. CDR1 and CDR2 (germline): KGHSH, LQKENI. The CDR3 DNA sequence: TGTGCCAGCTCAGGGACTAGCGGGAGCTCCTACAATGAGCAGTTCTTC. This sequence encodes CASSGTSGSSYNEQFF.

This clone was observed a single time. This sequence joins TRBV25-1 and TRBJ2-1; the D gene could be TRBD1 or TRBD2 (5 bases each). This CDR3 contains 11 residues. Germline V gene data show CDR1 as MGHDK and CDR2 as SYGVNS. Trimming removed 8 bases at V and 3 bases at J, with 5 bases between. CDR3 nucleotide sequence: TGTGCCAGCGGGGGCTACAATGAGCAGTTCTTC. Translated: CASGGYNEQFF.

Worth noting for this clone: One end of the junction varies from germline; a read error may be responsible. The CDR3 sequence: CASSSGTDSGNTIYF. The CDR3 nucleotides read TGTGCTAGCAGCTCCGGGACAGACTCTGGAAACACCATATATTTT. V gene TRBV7-7 combines with J gene TRBJ1-3; 7 nucleotides match TRBD1. CDR3 length: 15 residues. Germline V gene data show CDR1 as SSHAT and CDR2 as FNYEAQ (reference sequence).

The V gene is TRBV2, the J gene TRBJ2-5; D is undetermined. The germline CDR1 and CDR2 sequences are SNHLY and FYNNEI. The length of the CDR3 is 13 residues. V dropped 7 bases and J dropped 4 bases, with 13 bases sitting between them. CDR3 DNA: TGTGCCAGCACTGTTACCTACCGAGAGACCCAGTACTTC. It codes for CASTVTYRETQYF.

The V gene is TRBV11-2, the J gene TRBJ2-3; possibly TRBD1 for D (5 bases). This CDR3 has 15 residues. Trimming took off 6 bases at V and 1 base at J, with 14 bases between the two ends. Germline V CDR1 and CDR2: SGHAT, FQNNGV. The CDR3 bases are TGTGCCAGCAGGGATAGAGGACAAGGCACAGATACGCAGTATTTT. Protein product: CASRDRGQGTDTQYF.

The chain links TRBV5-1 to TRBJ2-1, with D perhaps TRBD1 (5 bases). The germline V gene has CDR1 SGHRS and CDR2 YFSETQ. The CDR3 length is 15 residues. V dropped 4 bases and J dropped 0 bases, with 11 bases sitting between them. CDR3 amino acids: CASSGDSSSYNEQFF. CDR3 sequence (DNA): TGCGCCAGCAGCGGTGACAGTAGCTCCTACAATGAGCAGTTCTTC.

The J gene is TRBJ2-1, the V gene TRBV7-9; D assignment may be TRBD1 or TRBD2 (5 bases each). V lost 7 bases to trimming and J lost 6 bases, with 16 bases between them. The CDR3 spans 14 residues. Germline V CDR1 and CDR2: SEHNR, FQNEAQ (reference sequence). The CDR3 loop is CASTLRDASNEQFF. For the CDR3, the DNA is TGTGCCAGCACCCTTAGGGACGCCAGCAATGAGCAGTTCTTC.

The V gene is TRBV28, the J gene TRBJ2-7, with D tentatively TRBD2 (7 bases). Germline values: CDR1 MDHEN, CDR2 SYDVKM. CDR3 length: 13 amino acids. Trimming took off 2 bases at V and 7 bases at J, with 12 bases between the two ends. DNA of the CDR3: TGTGCCAGCAGTTTAGGGGGGGCGTGGGAGCAGTACTTC. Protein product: CASSLGGAWEQYF.

The CDR3 DNA is TGTGCCAGCAGCCCAACTCCGGGGGTAGGCGAGCAGTACTTC. This codes for CASSPTPGVGEQYF. The J gene is TRBJ2-7, the V gene TRBV7-9, with a possible D match to TRBD2 (6 bases). With 5 bases removed from V and 6 bases from J, the gap between germline ends came to 17 bases. The CDR3 spans 14 residues. Germline CDR1 SEHNR, CDR2 FQNEAQ (reference sequence).

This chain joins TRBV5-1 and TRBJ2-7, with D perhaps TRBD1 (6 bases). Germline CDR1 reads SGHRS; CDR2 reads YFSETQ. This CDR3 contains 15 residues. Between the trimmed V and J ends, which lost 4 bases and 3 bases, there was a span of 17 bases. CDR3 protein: CASSPTGTNLYEQYF. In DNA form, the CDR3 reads TGCGCCAGCAGCCCTACCGGGACAAACCTCTACGAGCAGTACTTC.